This entry concerns a single T cell receptor beta chain. This entry is derived from a study of PD-1 blockade in classical Hodgkin lymphoma. This table comes from immunoSEQ multiplex PCR, and its TCRdb copy is limited to in-frame clones, with some not included. The sample yields 28,000 or so clones, 72% seen once. With V trimmed by 7 bases and J by 0 bases, 4 bases remained unmatched. The germline CDR1 and CDR2 sequences are MNHEY and SVGAGI. The CDR3 covers 14 residues. Time point denoted: cycle 4 day 1 (C4D1), after around six weeks of nivolumab. There was relapse after autologous stem cell transplantation in every patient, and there was variation in brentuximab vedotin exposure.

The chain couples TRBV6-5 to TRBJ1-2; 8 bases agree with TRBD1. The sample in question was peripheral blood mononuclear cells (PBMCs), obtained before the fourth cycle of nivolumab. The sequence was collected from a human donor with classical Hodgkin lymphoma. Written as DNA, the CDR3 is TGTGCCAGCAAAAGGGACAGGACTAACTATGGCTACACCTTC. Protein sequence: CASKRDRTNYGYTF.